This T cell receptor beta chain was captured by sequencing in a study of identical twins. Among all donors, each was a healthy Caucasian. This clonotype was observed a handful of times. Its target is unknown. Each CDR3 protein is one row after TCRdb ran MiXCR on the 5' RACE reads. This table holds around 1.7 million distinct CDR3 sequences, 32% found once. The V gene end was trimmed by 6 bases and the J gene end by 8 bases; junction bases not matched to a gene: 13. The CDR3 is made up of 15 amino acids. Notes on the study in general: Models, which agreed with sharing between unrelated individuals, nonetheless underestimated the out-of-frame TCR alpha sharing seen in monozygotic twins.

The receptor comes from a newborn girl in good health. Sequenced sample: cord blood. This sequence joins TRBV12-3 or TRBV12-4 and TRBJ1-2, with TRBD1 matching over 9 bases. The CDR3 region is CASRLTGTGTSGYTF. The CDR3 nucleotides read TGTGCCAGCAGGTTGACCGGGACAGGGACTTCGGGCTACACCTTC.